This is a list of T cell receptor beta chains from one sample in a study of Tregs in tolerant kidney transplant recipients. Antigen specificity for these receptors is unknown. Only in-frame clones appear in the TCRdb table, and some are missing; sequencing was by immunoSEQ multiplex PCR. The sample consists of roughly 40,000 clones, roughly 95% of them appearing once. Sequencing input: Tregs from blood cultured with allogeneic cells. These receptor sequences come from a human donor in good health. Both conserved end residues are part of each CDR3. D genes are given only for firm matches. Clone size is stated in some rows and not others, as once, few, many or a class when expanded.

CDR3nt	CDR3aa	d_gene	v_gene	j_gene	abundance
TGCAGCGTAGCCACAGGGGAAGAGACCCAGTACTTC	CSVATGEETQYF	TRBD1	TRBV29-1	TRBJ2-5	-
TGTGCCAGCAGTGTGGGACAGTATACGTACGAGCAGTACTTC	CASSVGQYTYEQYF	TRBD1	TRBV2	TRBJ2-7	-
TGTGCCACCAGCAGAGATAGGACTGGTACTGAAGCTTTCTTT	CATSRDRTGTEAFF	-	TRBV15	TRBJ1-1	-
TGTGCCAGCAGCCCTCCCCATCTTCAAGAGACCCAGTACTTC	CASSPPHLQETQYF	-	TRBV5-4	TRBJ2-5	-
TGTGCCAGCCCCGGTGGGCCCGTCAATGAGCAGTTCTTC	CASPGGPVNEQFF	-	TRBV6-1	TRBJ2-1	-
TGTGCCAGCTCCCCACGGACCGGTTATAGCAATCAGCCCCAGCATTTT	CASSPRTGYSNQPQHF	-	TRBV18	TRBJ1-5	-
TGCAGCGTTGAAAGACAGGGTAATACTGAAGCTTTCTTT	CSVERQGNTEAFF	TRBD1	TRBV29-1	TRBJ1-1	-
TGTGCCAGTAGGAAACTAGCGGGATCCGGGGAGCTGTTTTTT	CASRKLAGSGELFF	TRBD2	TRBV19	TRBJ2-2	-
TGTGCCAGCAGTCCTAGCATCGGCCTGAACACTGAAGCTTTCTTT	CASSPSIGLNTEAFF	-	TRBV6-6	TRBJ1-1	once
TGTGCCAGCAGTCCCCGACTAGCGGAGGGGGGAACAGATACGCAGTATTTT	CASSPRLAEGGTDTQYF	TRBD2	TRBV27	TRBJ2-3	-
TGCGCCAGCACTGCCCAAGATACGCAGTATTTT	CASTAQDTQYF	-	TRBV5-1	TRBJ2-3	-
TGCGCCAGCAGCTTGAGCAGGGTAGACTATGGCTACACCTTC	CASSLSRVDYGYTF	-	TRBV5-1	TRBJ1-2	-
TGTGCCAGCAAGCTCGTGCGAGAGTACGAGACCTATGGCTACACCTTC	CASKLVREYETYGYTF	-	TRBV5-2	TRBJ1-2	-
TGTGCCAGTAGTATCTACCCCCCGGCAGGGGGCAGCGGGGAGCTGTTTTTT	CASSIYPPAGGSGELFF	TRBD1	TRBV19	TRBJ2-2	-
TGTGCCAGCAGCTCCCCGTCTACTAGCGGGGACCGGGATGAGCAGTTCTTC	CASSSPSTSGDRDEQFF	TRBD2	TRBV5-4	TRBJ2-1	-
TGTGCCAGTAGTATCACAGGGAGTGAGCAGTTCTTC	CASSITGSEQFF	-	TRBV19	TRBJ2-1	-
TGTGCCAGCGGGCGACAGGGGTATAGCGAGCAGTACTTC	CASGRQGYSEQYF	TRBD1	TRBV6-6	TRBJ2-7	-
TGCGCCAGCAGCCAATCCAGCGGGGGGGCTTATGGCTACACCTTC	CASSQSSGGAYGYTF	-	TRBV4-1	TRBJ1-2	-
TGTGCCAGCAGCCCCCTAGGCACCGGCTCCTATAATTCACCCCTCCACTTT	CASSPLGTGSYNSPLHF	-	TRBV14	TRBJ1-6	-
TGTGCCAGCAGACCCGGGACGGTGGAGGGGACCCAGTACTTC	CASRPGTVEGTQYF	-	TRBV6-5	TRBJ2-5	-
TGCGCCAGCAGCTTGGAGTGGGTCTTAAACAATTCACCCCTCCACTTT	CASSLEWVLNNSPLHF	-	TRBV5-1	TRBJ1-6	-
TGTGCCAGCACCCCAATTGGCCCGGGCACTGAAGCTTTCTTT	CASTPIGPGTEAFF	-	TRBV7-9	TRBJ1-1	-
TGTGCCACCGGAGAGGGACAGTTAGCCTCCGAGCAGTACTTC	CATGEGQLASEQYF	TRBD1	TRBV5-4	TRBJ2-7	-
TGCAGCGTTTCCCGGCAGAAACGAAACACCATATATTTT	CSVSRQKRNTIYF	-	TRBV29-1	TRBJ1-3	-
TGTGCCAGCAGTTTATTATTCAGGGGGCCCCATCAGCCCCAGCATTTT	CASSLLFRGPHQPQHF	TRBD1	TRBV28	TRBJ1-5	-
TGTGCCAGCAGCTCTCCAACAGGGTTATATGGCTACACCTTC	CASSSPTGLYGYTF	-	TRBV7-2	TRBJ1-2	-
TGCGCCAGCAGGCTAGCGGGAGAAAATGAGCAGTTCTTC	CASRLAGENEQFF	TRBD2	TRBV10-2	TRBJ2-1	-
TGTGCCAGCAGGCGGACAGCGCCGAACACTGAAGCTTTCTTT	CASRRTAPNTEAFF	-	TRBV2	TRBJ1-1	-
TGCGCCAGCAGAGGTGCCCGTGGAGTAGGTACCGGGGAGCTGTTTTTT	CASRGARGVGTGELFF	-	TRBV5-1	TRBJ2-2	few
TGTGCCACCAGCAGAGAGGGCGGGACACCTCATAAGGGGCAGTTCTTC	CATSREGGTPHKGQFF	-	TRBV15	TRBJ2-1	-
TGTGCCAGCAGCGGACCGGGACTAGCGGGGGCTAGCTCCTACAATGAGCAGTTCTTC	CASSGPGLAGASSYNEQFF	TRBD2	TRBV5-4	TRBJ2-1	-
TGTGCCAGCTCACCGGGACAGGGTGGTTCTGGCTACACCTTC	CASSPGQGGSGYTF	TRBD1	TRBV18	TRBJ1-2	-
TGTGCCAGCAGCTTAGTCGCGGGGACCTACAATGAGCAGTTCTTC	CASSLVAGTYNEQFF	-	TRBV11-2	TRBJ2-1	once
TGTGCCACCAGCAGATCTGGGTCGGCCTACGAGCAGTACTTC	CATSRSGSAYEQYF	-	TRBV15	TRBJ2-7	-
TGTGCCAGCAGCTTAGTCGAATCTGGAAACACCATATATTTT	CASSLVESGNTIYF	-	TRBV11-1	TRBJ1-3	-
TGTGCCAGCAGTCCACAGAGGAACACTGAAGCTTTCTTT	CASSPQRNTEAFF	-	TRBV27	TRBJ1-1	-
TGCGCCAGCAGCTACTCCACAGATACGCAGTATTTT	CASSYSTDTQYF	-	TRBV5-1	TRBJ2-3	-
TGTGCCAGCAGCCCTCCGACAGAAAACTATGGCTACACCTTC	CASSPPTENYGYTF	-	TRBV9	TRBJ1-2	-
TGTGCCAGCAGCTCGGGACAAAACTACGAGCAGTACTTC	CASSSGQNYEQYF	-	TRBV7-9	TRBJ2-7	-
TGTGCCAGCCTGACCTTTAGGGGTAGGACCACTGAAGCTTTCTTT	CASLTFRGRTTEAFF	-	TRBV27	TRBJ1-1	once
TGTGCCAGCGGTCTCCAGGGGTTGGAAAATTCACCCCTCCACTTT	CASGLQGLENSPLHF	-	TRBV6-1	TRBJ1-6	once
TGCGCCAGCAGCGGGAGGCGGGGGGCCGCTGAAGCTTTCTTT	CASSGRRGAAEAFF	-	TRBV5-1	TRBJ1-1	-
TGTGCCATCAGCACGGGTGAGACCCAGTACTTC	CAISTGETQYF	-	TRBV10-3	TRBJ2-5	few
TGTGCCAGCAGCGGACAGGGGAAGCAGTTCTTC	CASSGQGKQFF	TRBD1	TRBV2	TRBJ2-1	once
TGTGCCAGTAGTAGCAGGGGGCTTAGCTACACCTTC	CASSSRGLSYTF	TRBD1	TRBV19	TRBJ1-2	-
TGCGCCAGCAGCCCGGGGACAGGGGCAGATACGCAGTATTTT	CASSPGTGADTQYF	TRBD1	TRBV5-1	TRBJ2-3	-
TGTGCCAGTAGTAGAGGGAAAAAGGACACTGAAGCTTTCTTT	CASSRGKKDTEAFF	-	TRBV19	TRBJ1-1	-
TGTGCCAGCAGTTGGGGGGACAGGGTGGCCTATAATTCACCCCTCCACTTT	CASSWGDRVAYNSPLHF	TRBD1	TRBV27	TRBJ1-6	-
TGTGCCAGCAGTGTCGCAGGCTCCTACAATGAGCAGTTCTTC	CASSVAGSYNEQFF	-	TRBV6-4	TRBJ2-1	-
TGTGCCACCAGCAGGGTTTATTTGGAGAACACTGAAGCTTTCTTT	CATSRVYLENTEAFF	-	TRBV15	TRBJ1-1	once
TGTGCTAGCAGCTTAAGGGTAGCGGGGGGGCGCGAACAAGAGACCCAGTACTTC	CASSLRVAGGREQETQYF	TRBD2	TRBV7-7	TRBJ2-5	-
TGTGCCAGCTCTCCGACAAAGAGCTCCTACAATGAGCAGTTCTTC	CASSPTKSSYNEQFF	-	TRBV18	TRBJ2-1	-
TGCAGTCCGGGGGGGAGTCAGCCCCAGCATTTT	CSPGGSQPQHF	-	TRBV20-1	TRBJ1-5	-
TGTGCCAGCAGCTTATGGGGGGTACCCTACAATGAGCAGTTCTTC	CASSLWGVPYNEQFF	-	TRBV7-9	TRBJ2-1	-
TGTGCCAGCAGATTACAGGGGGCCAGGACCGGGGAGCTGTTTTTT	CASRLQGARTGELFF	TRBD1	TRBV6-5	TRBJ2-2	once
TGCGCCAGCAGCTTGTTAGGGACATCGGCCGGGGAGCTGTTTTTT	CASSLLGTSAGELFF	-	TRBV5-1	TRBJ2-2	-
TGTGCCAGCAGCTCCCCAGGTGGGATTCGCTATGGCTACACCTTC	CASSSPGGIRYGYTF	-	TRBV7-2	TRBJ1-2	-